The entry below gives a single T cell receptor beta chain sequence along with its context. Its antigen is currently not known. No clone much larger than this one lies a single base away; base qualities are absent. Library preparation employed the immunoSEQ multiplex PCR assay. The table comes from immuneACCESS by way of TCRdb, which keeps in-frame sequences with V and J called. Part of the clones is missing from these tables; in studies checked, under half for an unresolved V gene and the rest for unknown reasons. Here the sample has around 120,000 clones; 80% to 95% occur a single time. Of the sample, about 3.2% is held by the ten largest clones. V trim: 5 bases; J trim: 6 bases; unmatched bases: 7. From the cysteine through the phenylalanine, the CDR3 covers 13 amino acids. Only the CDR3 DNA is retained, 39 bases long and in frame from the first base. Looking up the germline V gene (reference sequence) yields CDR1 SGHKS and CDR2 YYEKEE.

The sample comes from a study of T cell changes during pregnancy in multiple sclerosis (dated by TCRdb to 2018 to 2020). In the study overall: Changes in the T cell repertoire over the course of pregnancy were examined in this study in women with multiple sclerosis.

The clonotype was recovered from a female donor with multiple sclerosis, enrolled in a pregnancy study. Sequencing used peripheral blood, obtained after pregnancy. The chain is encoded by TRBV5-5 joined to TRBJ1-2, with 7 bases in between that match TRBD1. The CDR3: CASRYRQGDGYTF. In nucleotides, the sequence is TGTGCCAGCAGATACCGACAGGGAGATGGCTACACCTTC.